This note documents a single T cell receptor beta chain sequence. This clonotype has just a few counts. The antigen this receptor binds is unknown. Base qualities are not recorded, but no much larger clone differs from it by a single base. Library preparation used PCR. Sequenced using an Illumina HiSeq 2500. Molecular barcoding was employed in the preparation of TCR libraries, with unique molecular identifiers being used to normalize TCRbeta repertoire quantification. TCRdb itself trimmed the public reads at Q25 with fastp, ran MiXCR and retained productive beta chains. One record per CDR3 amino acid sequence lists the most common genes and DNA. The sample profile shows roughly 500,000 distinct CDR3 sequences; about an eighth of them were found once. The ten largest account for 4.5% to 6% of the sample. This sample is part of a study of T-cell reconstitution after alpha-beta-depleted transplantation in children (dated by TCRdb to about 2016). For the study in its entirety: The study quantitatively tracked T-cell immune reconstitution after TCRalphabeta/CD19-depleted allogeneic hematopoietic cell transplantation in children using TCR repertoire profiling.

The germline V gene encodes CDR1 GTSNPN and CDR2 SVGIG (reference sequence). Trimming accounts for 3 bases at V and 11 bases at J, while the number of junction bases matched to no gene is 10. From the cysteine through the phenylalanine, the CDR3 covers 14 amino acids. Only the CDR3 portion is preserved as DNA: 42 bases, with reading frame beginning at the first base. The sample in question was PBMCs from the stem cell graft donor, obtained from the stem cell graft. This receptor was obtained from a human donor who donated a stem cell graft to a child with combined immunodeficiency. Here the chain combines TRBV30 and TRBJ1-1; 12 junctional bases match TRBD1. The sequence in DNA is TGTGCCTGGAGAACCGGGACAGGGGGCTCTGGTGCTTTCTTT. This sequence encodes CAWRTGTGGSGAFF. With the portions outside the CDR3 filled from the reference TRBV30 and TRBJ1-1 genes, the complete variable region becomes SQTIHQWPATLVQPVGSPLSLECTVEGTSNPNLYWYRQAAGRGLQLLFYSVGIGQISSEVPQNLSASRPQDRQFILSSKKLLLSDSGFYLCAWRTGTGGSGAFFGQGTRLTVV.